The source of this T cell receptor beta chain is a study of radiotherapy plus CTLA-4 blockade in lung cancer. The wider study: Objective responses were observed in approximately 20% of patients, and disease control was achieved by approximately 32%. Study outcomes and limitations: After treatment with radiotherapy plus ipilimumab, TCR clones that came from the tumor expanded in blood. The authors reported that early blood T cell clone dynamics, with interferon-beta, best predicted response.

Germline loops: CDR1 PRHDT, CDR2 FYEKMQ (reference sequence). Trimming took 5 bases from V and 4 from J, leaving 11 bases between them. The CDR3 contains 13 residues. To note about this clone: No antigen is known for it.

Clones were read by immunoSEQ multiplex PCR, and TCRdb kept only the in-frame ones, dropping some. The sample lists about 110,000 clones; approximately 87% were seen once. The sequence came from a human donor with non-small cell lung cancer that progressed on radiotherapy plus ipilimumab. Some clones in this sample may be carry-over from other donors' samples. The chain joins TRBV13 to TRBJ1-2; no firm D call. The sequenced sample was peripheral blood, obtained from a patient treated with radiotherapy plus ipilimumab. CDR3 amino acids: CASSLRPPYGYTF. The CDR3 region has the DNA TGTGCCAGCAGCCTCCGACCCCCCTATGGCTACACCTTC.